This T cell receptor (beta chain) is drawn from a study of cytomegalovirus exposure and HLA in healthy donors. Study background: There were approximately 80 million unique TCRs (from HLA-typed donors) in an early data release. General study points: Reportedly, a later analysis found an Asian-associated ancestry cluster had fewer N-insertions than the approximately 670-donor mean. In a later analysis, TCR association rates varied by HLA locus: DRB1 most, HLA-C fewest.

About this clone: Its antigen remains unknown.

The donors gave bone marrow, and they were healthy. It was with 60 Vbeta and 13 Jbeta primers that the PCR ran. Assay used: immunoSEQ multiplex PCR; TCRdb lists only in-frame clones, some missing. The profile shows 150,000 or so clones, approximately 84% of them singletons. The germline V gene has CDR1 SGDLS and CDR2 YYNGEE. Trimming cost V 0 bases and J 0 bases, with 5 bases left between them. This CDR3 region has 14 residues. This chain links TRBV9 with TRBJ2-3; D uncertain. The clonotype comes from a man in his fifties in good health and CMV-seropositive. Specimen: PBMCs. The CDR3, as DNA: TGTGCCAGCAGCGTAGCCGGGAGCACAGATACGCAGTATTTT. It encodes CASSVAGSTDTQYF.